This passage covers 25 T cell receptor beta chains from one sample sequenced in a study of blood T cell repertoires in COVID-19 (dated by TCRdb to 2020 to 2021). Library creation used the immunoSEQ multiplex PCR assay. The table was pulled from immuneACCESS by TCRdb, which kept in-frame rearrangements only. Such tables lose some clones; where checked, under half of the loss comes from unresolved V genes, and the rest has no known cause. This sample comprises some 76,000 clones, about nine tenths of them detected only once. The ten largest clonotypes hold 4.5% to 5.5% of the sample. Sample: peripheral blood. These receptors were collected from a woman in her late teens or twenties with acute or convalescent COVID-19.

The V call is TRBV12-3 or TRBV12-4, the J call TRBJ1-5; D is uncertain. The V and J ends lost 5 bases and 0 bases respectively, with 5 bases between them. This CDR3 has 13 residues. CDR3: CASSAYSNQPQHF. The CDR3 DNA follows: TGTGCCAGCAGTGCGTATAGCAATCAGCCCCAGCATTTT.

The V and J genes are TRBV18 and TRBJ1-4; 8 bases match TRBD1. Germline loops: CDR1 KGHSH, CDR2 LQKENI. The CDR3 loop spans 14 amino acids. Germline trimming cut 8 bases from V and 3 bases from J; bases unmatched to any gene: 5. CDR3 in amino acids: CASRPGQANEKLFF. The CDR3 region has the DNA TGTGCCAGCAGACCGGGACAGGCTAATGAAAAACTGTTTTTT.

The chain links TRBV30 to TRBJ2-3, with 11 bases identical to TRBD1. Germline V gene data show CDR1 as GTSNPN and CDR2 as SVGIG (reference sequence). The V gene end was trimmed by 3 bases and the J gene end by 3 bases; junction bases not matched to a gene: 5. The CDR3 contains 15 residues. In DNA form, the CDR3 reads TGTGCCTGGAGCCCCGGACAGGGGGCAACAGATACGCAGTATTTT. Translation gives CAWSPGQGATDTQYF.

V usage is TRBV25-1 and J usage is TRBJ1-6, with TRBD1 matching 7 bases. The CDR3 loop spans 16 amino acids. V lost 2 bases and J lost 7; bases outside the gene matches: 8. CDR1 and CDR2 from the germline V gene are MGHDK and SYGVNS. The CDR3 loop is CASSEMVTGTNSPLHF. CDR3 sequence (DNA): TGTGCCAGCAGTGAAATGGTGACAGGGACCAATTCACCCCTCCACTTT.

V and J are TRBV7-2 and TRBJ2-2, with TRBD2 as a possible D gene (5 bases). The CDR3 runs to 15 residues. In germline, CDR1 is SGHTA, CDR2 FQGNSA. Trimming cost V 6 bases and J 8 bases, with 19 bases left between them. The CDR3 loop reads CASSPRVPEEGELFF. In DNA form, the CDR3 reads TGTGCCAGCAGTCCCCGGGTCCCGGAGGAGGGGGAGCTGTTTTTT.

This chain links TRBV4-3 with TRBJ1-2; 12 nucleotides match TRBD1. Looked up from germline, CDR1 is LGHNA and CDR2 is YSLEER. J gave up 3 bases and V 4 bases, and 6 bases lay outside the gene matches. The CDR3 extends over 16 amino acids. The CDR3 spells CASSLGQGAGDYGYTF. The CDR3 nucleotides read TGCGCCAGCAGCCTGGGACAGGGGGCGGGCGACTATGGCTACACCTTC.

The chain has TRBV15 and TRBJ2-3, with D maybe TRBD2 (6 bases). The CDR3 length is 15 residues. The germline V gene has CDR1 LNHNV and CDR2 YYDKDF (reference sequence). The germline V and J ends were trimmed by 5 bases and 0 bases, with 12 bases remaining between them. CDR3 region: CATSRRGSSTDTQYF. The CDR3 DNA reads TGTGCCACCAGCCGACGGGGGTCTAGCACAGATACGCAGTATTTT.

The chain employs TRBV19 and TRBJ1-2; the D gene is possibly TRBD1 (5 bases). Germline V gene lookup returns CDR1 LNHDA and CDR2 SQIVND (reference sequence). The V end was cut by 6 bases, the J end by 5 bases, with 13 bases between. This CDR3 contains 13 residues. The CDR3 sequence: CASSPTGLYGYTF. Here the CDR3 DNA reads TGTGCCAGTAGCCCGACGGGACTGTATGGCTACACCTTC.

The V call is TRBV5-6, the J call TRBJ2-3, with 10 bases matching TRBD2. From germline, CDR1 is SGHDT and CDR2 YYEEEE. The length of the CDR3 is 16 residues. The V gene end was trimmed by 4 bases and the J gene end by 4 bases; junction bases not matched to a gene: 9. The CDR3 protein is CASSVGAGGPADTQYF. In DNA form, the CDR3 reads TGTGCCAGCAGCGTGGGAGCGGGAGGGCCGGCAGATACGCAGTATTTT.

V gene TRBV27 combines with J gene TRBJ1-4, with TRBD1 matching 9 bases. The CDR3 has 14 amino acids. Germline CDR1 reads MNHEY; CDR2 reads SMNVEV (reference sequence). The trim removed 6 bases at V and 10 bases at J, leaving 9 bases unmatched. The CDR3 nucleotides are TGTGCCAGCAGGGATGGGACAGGGAGGGGAAAACTGTTTTTT. This encodes CASRDGTGRGKLFF.

This chain connects TRBV2 to TRBJ2-3, with D possibly matching TRBD1 (6 bases). Germline V gene lookup returns CDR1 SNHLY and CDR2 FYNNEI. V lost 2 bases and J 1 base, leaving 10 bases between the germline ends. The CDR3 loop spans 15 amino acids. The CDR3 coding sequence is TGTGCCAGCAGTGAAATCAACAGGGGCACAGATACGCAGTATTTT. Its translation is CASSEINRGTDTQYF.

The CDR3 sequence is CASSLSKGYGYTF. The CDR3 DNA follows: TGTGCCAGCAGTTTATCGAAGGGGTATGGCTACACCTTC. The chain has TRBV27 and TRBJ1-2, with a possible D match to TRBD1 (5 bases). Deletions cut 0 bases from V and 5 bases from J, with 7 bases between. There are 13 residues in the CDR3. Germline V CDR1 and CDR2: MNHEY, SMNVEV (reference sequence).

The rearrangement links TRBV7-9 to TRBJ1-2; no definite D call. The CDR3 spans 13 residues. Germline V gene sequence: CDR1 SEHNR, CDR2 FQNEAQ (reference sequence). V was clipped by 5 bases and J by 6 bases, with 13 bases between them. The CDR3 loop reads CASSPSGGNGYTF. The CDR3 bases are TGTGCCAGCAGCCCTTCGGGAGGAAATGGCTACACCTTC.

The chain links TRBV5-4 to TRBJ1-6; the D is unclear. CDR3 size: 15 residues. Trimming pared 2 bases from V and 0 bases from J, leaving 6 bases between. Germline-derived CDR1 and CDR2 are SGHNT and YYREEE (reference sequence). For the CDR3, the DNA is TGTGCCAGCAGCTTAACGAGCTCCTATAATTCACCCCTCCACTTT. This translates into CASSLTSSYNSPLHF.

This chain connects TRBV29-1 to TRBJ1-4, with 9 positions matching TRBD1. Germline V CDR1 and CDR2: SQVTM, ANQGSEA. Unmatched junction bases numbered 12, after V lost 2 bases and J lost 8 bases. This CDR3 has 16 amino acids. CDR3 region: CSVEKGTGRRPEKLFF. The DNA for the CDR3 is TGCAGCGTTGAAAAAGGGACAGGGCGCCGACCCGAAAAACTGTTTTTT.

The chain links TRBV4-1 to TRBJ2-3; 10 nucleotides match TRBD2. Per the germline V gene, CDR1 is MGHRA and CDR2 is YSYEKL. The CDR3 totals 16 residues. V lost 2 bases and J lost 3; bases outside the gene matches: 5. The CDR3 reads CASSQSLAGDTDTQYF. DNA for the CDR3: TGCGCCAGCAGCCAATCGCTAGCGGGAGATACAGATACGCAGTATTTT.

The gene calls are TRBV7-2 and TRBJ1-6, with 10 bases fitting TRBD1. The CDR3 spans 15 residues. Germline V gene lookup returns CDR1 SGHTA and CDR2 FQGNSA. The V and J ends lost 8 bases and 6 bases, in that order; junction bases with no gene match: 7. The CDR3 coding sequence is TGTGCCAGCGGGGGACAGGGGACGATTAATTCACCCCTCCACTTT. It is translated as CASGGQGTINSPLHF. Based on the CDR3 plus reference TRBV7-2 and TRBJ1-6, the full variable domain is GAGVSQSPSNKVTEKGKDVELRCDPISGHTALYWYRQSLGQGLEFLIYFQGNSAPDKSGLPSDRFSAERTGGSVSTLTIQRTQQEDSAVYLCASGGQGTINSPLHFGNGTRLTVT.

The chain uses TRBV7-2 and TRBJ1-2, with a tentative D call TRBD1 (5 bases). The ends were cut back, 3 bases at V and 7 bases at J, with 9 bases in the middle. CDR3 size: 12 residues. The germline V gene has CDR1 SGHTA and CDR2 FQGNSA. As DNA, the CDR3 is TGTGCCAGCAGCTTCAGGGTGGGTGGCTACACCTTC. Translation gives CASSFRVGGYTF.

The CDR3 nucleotides read TGTGCCAGTAGCACCGACAGGGGTGGGGACATTCAGTACTTC. Amino acid sequence: CASSTDRGGDIQYF. The rearrangement uses TRBV19 and TRBJ2-4; 8 positions agree with TRBD1. Germline V CDR1 and CDR2: LNHDA, SQIVND (reference sequence). J was trimmed by 8 bases and V by 6 bases; bases with no gene match: 9. The CDR3 contains 14 residues.

The chain links TRBV28 to TRBJ2-7, with 9 bases lining up with TRBD1. The length of the CDR3 is 20 residues. The V gene's germline CDR1 is MDHEN and CDR2 SYDVKM. V shed 1 base and J 1 base; nucleotides not matched to a gene: 17. CDR3 nucleotide sequence: TGTGCCAGCAGTTTATCGCCGGGACAGGGAACCAGCGGTGGATCCTACGAGCAGTACTTC. Amino acids: CASSLSPGQGTSGGSYEQYF.

The chain uses TRBV20-1 and TRBJ1-2; D not certain. V was pared by 6 bases and J by 3 bases, with 8 bases between. The germline CDR1 and CDR2 sequences are DFQATT and SNEGSKA (reference sequence). The CDR3 extends over 11 amino acids. CDR3 in amino acids: CSASEDYGYTF. DNA for the CDR3: TGCAGTGCGTCAGAAGACTATGGCTACACCTTC.

The V gene is TRBV29-1, the J gene TRBJ2-1, with TRBD2 matching over 8 bases. The J segment lost 8 bases and the V segment lost 4 bases, leaving 10 bases of the junction unmatched. The germline gives CDR1 SQVTM, CDR2 ANQGSEA. The CDR3 is made up of 14 amino acids. The CDR3 region has the DNA TGCAGCGTTGTATTCGCGGGAGGAGGGTATGAGCAGTTCTTC. It yields the protein CSVVFAGGGYEQFF.

This clone was recorded once. This chain links TRBV4-3 with TRBJ1-2, with D possibly matching TRBD1 (5 bases). The CDR3 has 15 amino acids. CDR1 and CDR2 from the germline V gene are LGHNA and YSLEER. The V and J ends lost 4 bases and 2 bases respectively, with 14 bases between them. CDR3 residues: CASSLSSGGNYGYTF. The CDR3 nucleotides are TGCGCCAGCAGCCTGTCCTCCGGGGGGAACTATGGCTACACCTTC.

The gene calls are TRBV30 and TRBJ1-3, with TRBD1 identical over 7 bases. CDR1 and CDR2 from the germline V gene are GTSNPN and SVGIG (reference sequence). V lost 0 bases and J lost 3; bases outside the gene matches: 5. The length of the CDR3 is 15 residues. DNA for the CDR3: TGTGCCTGGAGTGTAAACAGGGGTTATGGAAACACCATATATTTT. Translated, it gives CAWSVNRGYGNTIYF.

The rearrangement joins TRBV28 to TRBJ2-3, with 8 bases identical to TRBD2. J gave up 2 bases and V 5 bases, and 9 bases lay outside the gene matches. The CDR3 spans 16 residues. From germline, CDR1 is MDHEN and CDR2 SYDVKM. In DNA form, the CDR3 reads TGTGCCAGCAGTCAGTGGAGTAGCGGGGTCACAGATACGCAGTATTTT. Translating gives CASSQWSSGVTDTQYF.